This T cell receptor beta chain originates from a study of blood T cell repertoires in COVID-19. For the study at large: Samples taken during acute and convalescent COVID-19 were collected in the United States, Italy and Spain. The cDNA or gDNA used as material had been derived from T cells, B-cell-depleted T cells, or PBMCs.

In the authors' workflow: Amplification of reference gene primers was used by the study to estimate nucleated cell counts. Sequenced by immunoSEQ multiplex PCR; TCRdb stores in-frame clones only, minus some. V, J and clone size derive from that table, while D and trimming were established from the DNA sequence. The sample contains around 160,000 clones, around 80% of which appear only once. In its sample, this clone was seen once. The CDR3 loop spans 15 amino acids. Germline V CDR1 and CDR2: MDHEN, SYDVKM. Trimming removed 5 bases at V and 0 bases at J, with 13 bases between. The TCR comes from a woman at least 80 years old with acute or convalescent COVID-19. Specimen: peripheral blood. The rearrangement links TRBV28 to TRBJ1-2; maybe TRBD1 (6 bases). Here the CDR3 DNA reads TGTGCCAGCAGTCTACCGGACAGCGCTAACTATGGCTACACCTTC. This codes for CASSLPDSANYGYTF.